The subject of this entry is one T cell receptor beta chain. The antigen remains undetermined. Germline V gene sequence: CDR1 SGHRS, CDR2 YFSETQ. This CDR3 spans 15 amino acids. V dropped 0 bases and J dropped 1 base, with 9 bases sitting between them. The data derive from a study of T-cell reconstitution after alpha-beta-depleted transplantation in children. Study-wide points: By about two months after transplant, alpha-beta T cells reportedly arose from several hundred graft clones that had expanded. In some patients, recipient T cells and intrathymic progenitors surviving conditioning explained high day-60 diversity.

TCRbeta library construction was performed incorporating unique molecular identifiers. TCRdb recomputed calls from the PCR reads with MiXCR, one row per CDR3 protein. Found here are 450,000 to 700,000 distinct CDR3 sequences, 25% to 30% of them singletons; the top ten hold about a third. This sample comprised PBMCs, obtained before TCRalphabeta/CD19-depleted stem cell transplant. This receptor was taken from a boy under three years old with Wiskott-Aldrich syndrome, due to receive a stem cell transplant. This sequence joins TRBV5-1 and TRBJ2-3; D unresolved. The CDR3 is CASSLGGHGTDTQYF. The DNA for the CDR3 is TGCGCCAGCAGCTTGGGTGGGCATGGCACAGATACGCAGTATTTT. Combining the CDR3 with reference TRBV5-1 and TRBJ2-3 gives the whole variable domain KAGVTQTPRYLIKTRGQQVTLSCSPISGHRSVSWYQQTPGQGLQFLFEYFSETQRNKGNFPGRFSGRQFSNSRSEMNVSTLELGDSALYLCASSLGGHGTDTQYFGPGTRLTVL.